This note documents a single T cell receptor beta chain sequence. These data come from a study of control samples from healthy donors and cancer patients. The CDR3 contains 17 residues. CDR1 SGHTA and CDR2 FQGNSA come from the germline V gene. V dropped 3 bases and J dropped 0; count of bases not matched to a gene: 10. The assay was immunoSEQ multiplex PCR, and TCRdb's table has in-frame clones only and misses some. The table includes 150,000 to 200,000 clones, about 90% detected once. This chain links TRBV7-2 with TRBJ1-2; 7 bases are shared with TRBD1. This clonotype was sampled from a woman aged 45-65 years in good health. Sequenced material: blood. The CDR3 loop is CASSLTRDSATNYGYTF. The CDR3 DNA follows: TGTGCCAGCAGCTTGACTCGGGACAGCGCAACTAACTATGGCTACACCTTC. Combining the CDR3 with reference TRBV7-2 and TRBJ1-2 gives the whole variable domain GAGVSQSPSNKVTEKGKDVELRCDPISGHTALYWYRQSLGQGLEFLIYFQGNSAPDKSGLPSDRFSAERTGGSVSTLTIQRTQQEDSAVYLCASSLTRDSATNYGYTFGSGTRLTVV.